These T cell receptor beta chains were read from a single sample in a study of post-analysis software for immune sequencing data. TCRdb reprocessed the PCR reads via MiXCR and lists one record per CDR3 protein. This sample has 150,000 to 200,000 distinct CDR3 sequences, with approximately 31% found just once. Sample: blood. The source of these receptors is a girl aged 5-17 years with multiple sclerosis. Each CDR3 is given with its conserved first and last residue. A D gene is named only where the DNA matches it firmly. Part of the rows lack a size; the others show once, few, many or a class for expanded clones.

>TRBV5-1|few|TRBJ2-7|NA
CASSLSDTYEQYF
TGCGCCAGCAGCTTGTCCGATACCTACGAGCAGTACTTC
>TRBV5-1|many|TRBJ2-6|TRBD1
CASTLTRDSPTGANVLTF
TGCGCCAGCACCCTAACCCGGGACAGTCCCACTGGGGCCAACGTCTTGACTTTC
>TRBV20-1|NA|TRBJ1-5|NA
CSARRDSNQPQHF
TGCAGTGCCCGACGGGACAGCAATCAGCCCCAGCATTTT
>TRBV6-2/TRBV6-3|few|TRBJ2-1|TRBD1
CASKKGDRGQFF
TGTGCCAGCAAAAAAGGGGACAGGGGGCAGTTCTTC
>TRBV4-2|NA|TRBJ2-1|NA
CASSPKTWPGDYNEQFF
TGTGCCAGCAGCCCCAAAACATGGCCAGGGGATTACAATGAGCAGTTCTTC
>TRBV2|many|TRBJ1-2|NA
CASNPRAGPEGYTF
TGTGCCAGCAACCCCAGGGCAGGCCCCGAGGGCTACACCTTC
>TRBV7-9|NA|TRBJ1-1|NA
CASSLGGGAFF
TGTGCCAGCAGCCTGGGAGGGGGAGCTTTCTTT
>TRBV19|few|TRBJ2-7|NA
CASSPSGAGYEQYF
TGTGCCAGTAGCCCATCGGGGGCCGGCTACGAGCAGTACTTC
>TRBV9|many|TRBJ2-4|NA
CASSVAGQGGNIQYF
TGTGCCAGCAGCGTAGCTGGCCAGGGGGGAAACATTCAGTACTTC
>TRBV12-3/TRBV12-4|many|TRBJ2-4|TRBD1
CASSLMTGEHRFIQYF
TGTGCCAGCAGCTTAATGACAGGGGAGCATCGTTTCATTCAGTACTTC
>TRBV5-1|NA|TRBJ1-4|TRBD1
CASSFGQGAANEKLFF
TGCGCCAGCAGCTTCGGACAGGGGGCAGCTAATGAAAAACTGTTTTTT
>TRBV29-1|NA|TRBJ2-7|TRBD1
CSVENQPGQGNSYEQYF
TGCAGCGTTGAGAACCAACCGGGACAGGGTAACTCCTACGAGCAGTACTTC
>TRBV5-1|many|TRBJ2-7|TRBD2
CASSFLAGGLEEQYF
TGCGCCAGCAGCTTCCTAGCGGGAGGTCTGGAAGAGCAGTACTTC
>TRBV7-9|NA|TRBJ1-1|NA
CASSSVETEAFF
TGTGCCAGCAGCTCGGTAGAGACTGAAGCTTTCTTT
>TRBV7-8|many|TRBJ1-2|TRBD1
CASSLYRGGYGYTF
TGTGCCAGCAGCTTATACAGGGGAGGCTATGGCTACACCTTC
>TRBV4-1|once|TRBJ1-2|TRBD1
CASSQASQGGGGYTF
TGCGCCAGCAGCCAAGCCTCCCAGGGGGGAGGGGGCTACACCTTC
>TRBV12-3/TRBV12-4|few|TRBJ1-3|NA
CASHTGLSGNTIYF
TGTGCCAGCCACACGGGACTCTCTGGAAACACCATATATTTT
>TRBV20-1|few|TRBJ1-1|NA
CSAQIGGGTEAFF
TGCAGTGCTCAAATTGGGGGGGGGACTGAAGCTTTCTTT
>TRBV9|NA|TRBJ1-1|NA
CASSVFEGWDTEAVF
TGTGCCAGCAGCGTATTCGAGGGCTGGGACACTGAAGCTGTCTTT
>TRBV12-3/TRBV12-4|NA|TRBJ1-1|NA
CASRLGWTNTEAFF
TGTGCCAGCAGGTTAGGTTGGACGAACACTGAAGCTTTCTTT
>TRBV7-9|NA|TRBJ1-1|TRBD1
CASSPNQDRGTEAFF
TGTGCCAGCAGCCCGAATCAGGACAGGGGCACTGAAGCTTTCTTT
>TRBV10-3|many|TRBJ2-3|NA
CAISEGTDTDTQYF
TGTGCCATCAGTGAGGGGACGGACACAGATACGCAGTATTTT
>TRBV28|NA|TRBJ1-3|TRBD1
CASSPNDRASNTIYF
TGTGCCAGCAGTCCCAACGACAGGGCTTCAAACACCATATATTTT
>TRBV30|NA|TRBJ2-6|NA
CAWRTWIGGANVLTF
TGTGCCTGGCGAACATGGATCGGTGGGGCCAACGTCCTGACTTTC
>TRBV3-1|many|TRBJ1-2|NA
CASSLTRGGTANYGYTF
TGTGCCAGCAGCCTCACCAGGGGCGGGACTGCTAACTATGGCTACACCTTC
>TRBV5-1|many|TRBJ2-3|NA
CASSLGSSGTDTQYF
TGCGCCAGCAGCTTGGGGTCTAGCGGCACAGATACGCAGTATTTT
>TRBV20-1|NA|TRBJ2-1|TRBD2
CSARDREAGGYNEQFF
TGCAGTGCTAGAGATCGAGAAGCGGGAGGATACAATGAGCAGTTCTTC
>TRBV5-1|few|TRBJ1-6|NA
CASSLAGPVHNSPLHF
TGCGCCAGCAGCTTGGCCGGGCCGGTCCATAATTCACCCCTCCACTTT
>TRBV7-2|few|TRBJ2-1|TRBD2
CASSPRTSGLYNEQFF
TGTGCCAGCAGCCCGCGGACTAGCGGGCTATACAATGAGCAGTTCTTC
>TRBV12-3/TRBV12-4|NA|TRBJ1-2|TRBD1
CAGSPPGQGSNGYTF
TGTGCCGGTAGTCCCCCGGGACAGGGGAGTAACGGCTACACCTTC
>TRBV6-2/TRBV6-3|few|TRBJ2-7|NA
CASSHSSYEQYF
TGTGCCAGCAGCCACTCCTCCTACGAGCAGTACTTC
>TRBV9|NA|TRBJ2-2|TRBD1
CASSDRGQISGELFF
TGTGCCAGCAGCGACCGGGGACAGATTAGCGGGGAGCTGTTTTTT
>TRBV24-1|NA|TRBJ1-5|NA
CATSDSGQRNQPQHF
TGTGCCACCAGTGACTCCGGACAGAGAAATCAGCCCCAGCATTTT
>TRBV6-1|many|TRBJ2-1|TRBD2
CASRILAVLNEQFF
TGTGCCAGCAGAATACTAGCGGTTCTTAATGAGCAGTTCTTC
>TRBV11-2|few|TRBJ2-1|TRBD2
CASSSLAGPGNEQFF
TGTGCCAGCAGCTCGTTAGCGGGACCGGGCAATGAGCAGTTCTTC
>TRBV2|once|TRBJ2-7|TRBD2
CASNEDLLAGGPYEQYF
TGTGCCAGCAATGAGGACCTTCTAGCGGGAGGGCCCTACGAGCAGTACTTC